The 25 T cell receptor beta chains below were found in one sample sequenced in a study of cytomegalovirus exposure and HLA in healthy donors. PCR used 60 Vbeta primers and 13 Jbeta primers. TCRdb's copy holds only in-frame clones and misses some; the assay was immunoSEQ multiplex PCR. The profile shows roughly 92,000 clones, 7.5% to 8.5% of them singletons. Sequenced input: PBMCs. Receptors originate from a middle-aged man in good health and CMV-seronegative.

A few counts support this clone. The chain is built from TRBV18 and TRBJ1-5; TRBD1 matches at 7 bases. The CDR3 spans 15 residues. V lost 2 bases, J lost 3 bases, and 4 bases stayed unmatched. The V gene's germline CDR1 is KGHSH and CDR2 LQKENI. CDR3 sequence (DNA): TGTGCCAGCTCACCAGACGGACAGGCCAATCAGCCCCAGCATTTT. It specifies CASSPDGQANQPQHF.

CDR3 DNA sequence: TGTGCCAGCAGCTCTGCCGGGACAAGGAGTGGCTACACCTTC. Protein sequence: CASSSAGTRSGYTF. The chain joins TRBV7-2 to TRBJ1-2; perhaps TRBD1 as D (6 bases). Germline V gives CDR1 SGHTA, CDR2 FQGNSA. The CDR3 has 14 residues. V shed 4 bases and J shed 7 bases, with 16 bases lying between them.

This chain uses TRBV25-1 with TRBJ2-1, with a tentative D call TRBD2 (5 bases). The CDR3 extends over 17 amino acids. CDR1 is MGHDK and CDR2 is SYGVNS in the germline V gene. Trimming pared 1 base from V and 0 bases from J, leaving 13 bases between. CDR3 in amino acids: CASSEFSGESSYNEQFF. As DNA, the CDR3 is TGTGCCAGCAGTGAATTCAGCGGAGAGAGCTCCTACAATGAGCAGTTCTTC.

This clone was seen a few times. V gene TRBV5-1 combines with J gene TRBJ2-5; 10 bases are shared with TRBD1. TRBJ2-7 matches the DNA end more closely, so the J call is doubtful. The germline V gene encodes CDR1 SGHRS and CDR2 YFSETQ. The CDR3 totals 14 residues. The CDR3 DNA reads as TGCGCCAGCAGCGGGGGGACAGGGGTTGACGAGCAGTACTTC. Translating it yields CASSGGTGVDEQYF.

J is TRBJ1-6 and V is TRBV6-5; D is perhaps TRBD1 (6 bases). The CDR3 extends over 13 amino acids. V lost 4 bases, J lost 10 bases, and 11 bases lay in between. The germline gives CDR1 MNHEY, CDR2 SVGAGI. The CDR3 coding sequence is TGTGCCAGCAGTTCAACAGGGTACTCACCCCTCCACTTT. This codes for CASSSTGYSPLHF.

This clone has a handful of counts. The chain is built from TRBV6-6 and TRBJ2-4; D may be TRBD1 (6 bases). CDR1 is MNHNY, CDR2 SVGAGI, per germline (reference sequence). The germline V and J ends were trimmed by 2 bases and 2 bases, with 10 bases remaining between them. This CDR3 is 15 amino acids long. CDR3 sequence: CASSYPQGSKNIQYF. The CDR3 DNA is TGTGCCAGCAGTTACCCTCAGGGGTCCAAAAACATTCAGTACTTC.

This clone was picked up a small number of times. V is TRBV28 and J is TRBJ2-3; no reliable D call. V was cut by 7 bases and J by 3 bases, with 8 bases left in between. The CDR3 is made up of 12 amino acids. Per the germline V gene, CDR1 is MDHEN and CDR2 is SYDVKM. The CDR3 DNA sequence: TGTGCCAGCATTCTTAGTACAGATACGCAGTATTTT. It encodes CASILSTDTQYF.

CDR3 DNA sequence: TGTGCCAGCAGTTACTCAGTCCCCAGCTATGGCTACACCTTC. Amino acids: CASSYSVPSYGYTF. V is TRBV6-5 and J is TRBJ1-2; D gene unclear. The ends were cut back, 0 bases at V and 4 bases at J, with 9 bases in the middle. Germline V gene sequence: CDR1 MNHEY, CDR2 SVGAGI. The CDR3 runs to 14 residues.

This clone was detected only a few times. CDR3 sequence (DNA): TGTGCCATCAGAAGACAGGGGGACTCCGATCCAAAGAACTATGGCTACACCTTC. Translating it yields CAIRRQGDSDPKNYGYTF. The rearrangement links TRBV10-3 to TRBJ1-2; 9 bases map to TRBD1. Germline values: CDR1 ENHRY, CDR2 SYGVKD. The CDR3 is 18 residues long. With V trimmed by 6 bases and J by 2 bases, 16 bases remained unmatched.

This clone turned up a few times. The chain is built from TRBV19 and TRBJ2-5; 7 nucleotides agree with TRBD2. Germline values: CDR1 LNHDA, CDR2 SQIVND (reference sequence). The V segment lost 3 bases and the J segment 5 bases; nucleotides outside the gene matches: 12. CDR3 length equals 16 residues. Here the CDR3 DNA reads TGTGCCAGTAGTATGATCGGCGGGAGTGTATATGAGACCCAGTACTTC. Its translation is CASSMIGGSVYETQYF.

The rearrangement uses TRBV7-2 and TRBJ2-3, with 9 bases aligning to TRBD2. The junction had 9 bases not matched to a gene; V was cut back by 3 bases and J by 5 bases. This CDR3 region has 16 residues. Germline values: CDR1 SGHTA, CDR2 FQGNSA. CDR3 sequence (DNA): TGTGCCAGCAGCTTCCTTAGCGGGGGCCGTGGAGATACGCAGTATTTT. This codes for CASSFLSGGRGDTQYF. Complete variable domain (other parts from reference TRBV7-2 and TRBJ2-3): GAGVSQSPSNKVTEKGKDVELRCDPISGHTALYWYRQSLGQGLEFLIYFQGNSAPDKSGLPSDRFSAERTGGSVSTLTIQRTQQEDSAVYLCASSFLSGGRGDTQYFGPGTRLTVL.

In its sample, this clone was seen a few times. The chain recombines TRBV28 with TRBJ2-4, with TRBD2 as a possible D gene (6 bases). Per germline, CDR1 MDHEN and CDR2 SYDVKM. Trimming stripped 3 bases from V and 3 bases from J, with 15 bases between. This CDR3 spans 16 amino acids. CDR3 loop: CASSFQGGGHKNIQYF. Written as DNA, the CDR3 is TGTGCCAGCAGTTTCCAGGGAGGTGGACACAAAAACATTCAGTACTTC.

This clone was seen a few times. V and J are TRBV6-5 and TRBJ1-2; the D gene is possibly TRBD1 (6 bases). The CDR3 spans 14 residues. V was pared by 2 bases and J by 8 bases, with 15 bases between. Germline CDR1 reads MNHEY; CDR2 reads SVGAGI. DNA for the CDR3: TGTGCCAGCAGTTACCCGACAGGATTAAGCGGCTACACCTTC. Translated: CASSYPTGLSGYTF.

Here the CDR3 reads CASSLGGAFGDEQFF. Here the CDR3 DNA reads TGCGCCAGCAGCTTAGGGGGCGCCTTTGGGGATGAGCAGTTCTTC. The chain links TRBV5-1 to TRBJ2-1, with 7 positions matching TRBD1. The germline gives CDR1 SGHRS, CDR2 YFSETQ. Losses at the gene ends were 2 bases for V and 8 bases for J; bases not matched to a gene: 10. The CDR3 runs to 15 residues.

This clone was seen a handful of times. The V call is TRBV7-2, the J call TRBJ2-7, with a weak D call TRBD1 (7 bases). CDR1 is SGHTA and CDR2 is FQGNSA in the germline V gene. This CDR3 contains 15 residues. Between the trimmed V and J ends, which lost 3 bases and 5 bases, there was a span of 17 bases. This CDR3 reads CASSFQEGAPHEQYF. The CDR3 DNA is TGTGCCAGCAGCTTTCAGGAGGGGGCGCCCCACGAGCAGTACTTC.

The chain recombines TRBV15 with TRBJ2-7, with D possibly TRBD1 on 6 matching bases. The germline V gene has CDR1 LNHNV and CDR2 YYDKDF (reference sequence). This CDR3 comprises 13 residues. Trimming pared 2 bases from V and 6 bases from J, leaving 11 bases between. The CDR3 DNA reads as TGTGCCACCAGCAGACCCCAGGGGTCCGAGCAGTACTTC. Amino acid sequence: CATSRPQGSEQYF.

The chain couples TRBV9 to TRBJ2-1, with 9 bases that match TRBD2. Germline CDR1 is SGDLS and CDR2 is YYNGEE. The CDR3 contains 15 residues. Unmatched junction bases numbered 6, after V lost 4 bases and J lost 4 bases. In DNA, the CDR3 is TGTGCCAGCAGCATTAGCGGGAGAGGATACAATGAGCAGTTCTTC. This codes for CASSISGRGYNEQFF.

This clone has only a few counts. This chain links TRBV4-3 with TRBJ2-3, with 9 bases matching TRBD2. J gave up 2 bases and V 4 bases, and 7 bases lay outside the gene matches. Germline CDR1 is LGHNA and CDR2 is YSLEER. This CDR3 contains 16 residues. DNA for the CDR3: TGCGCCAGCAGCCCGGGACTAGCAGGAATCACAGATACGCAGTATTTT. Its translation is CASSPGLAGITDTQYF.

About this clone: An end of the junction differs from the germline gene, which may be a read error. V and J are TRBV29-1 and TRBJ2-5, with TRBD1 matching 8 bases. The germline gives CDR1 SQVTM, CDR2 ANQGSEA. This CDR3 is built from 13 residues. The CDR3 coding sequence is TGCAGCGCAGGACAGGGAACTAAAGAGAACCAGTACTTC. Protein sequence: CSAGQGTKENQYF.

The chain uses TRBV28 and TRBJ1-5; 9 bases agree with TRBD1. CDR3 length: 16 amino acids. V was clipped by 2 bases and J by 4 bases; unmatched bases: 6. Germline CDR1 and CDR2: MDHEN and SYDVKM. As DNA, the CDR3 is TGTGCCAGCAGTTTAAGGGGACAGGGAAAAAATCAGCCCCAGCATTTT. Translating gives CASSLRGQGKNQPQHF.

Comment on this clone: Because the CDR3 is missing its conserved closing phenylalanine or tryptophan, this is likely a read error. The DNA is left out, because the CDR3 cannot be placed on it with certainty; the CDR3 is given as TCRdb lists it. The chain uses TRBV5-6 and TRBJ1-4; the D call of TRBD1 is as the table states it, not checked on the DNA. Germline loops: CDR1 SGHDT, CDR2 YYEEEE. The CDR3 is 14 amino acids long, termini counted. The CDR3 reads CASSLRQGNEKMFL.

This clone was counted a few times. The rearrangement joins TRBV28 to TRBJ1-2; perhaps TRBD1 as D (5 bases). V was shortened by 7 bases and J by 2 bases, with 8 bases between the two germline ends. The germline V gene has CDR1 MDHEN and CDR2 SYDVKM. The CDR3 is 12 residues long. For the CDR3, the DNA is TGTGCCAGCAAAGGGGCAAACTATGGCTACACCTTC. This translates into CASKGANYGYTF.

The V call is TRBV2, the J call TRBJ1-2, with D possibly matching TRBD1 (5 bases). CDR1 and CDR2 from the germline V gene are SNHLY and FYNNEI. V was shortened by 11 bases and J by 8 bases, with 15 bases between the two germline ends. This CDR3 is 11 amino acids long. The CDR3 nucleotides are TGTGCCGGGTGGGGCCGGCAGGGCTACACCTTC. Translated: CAGWGRQGYTF. Based on the CDR3 plus reference TRBV2 and TRBJ1-2, the full variable domain is EPEVTQTPSHQVTQMGQEVILRCVPISNHLYFYWYRQILGQKVEFLVSFYNNEISEKSEIFDDQFSVERPDGSNFTLKIRSTKLEDSAMYFCAGWGRQGYTFGSGTRLTVV.

This clone has a handful of counts. J is TRBJ1-1 and V is TRBV2; D is unclear. CDR1 is SNHLY, CDR2 FYNNEI, per germline. V gave up 5 bases and J gave up 1 base, with 5 bases separating them. CDR3 length: 12 amino acids. CDR3 sequence: CASSYTNTEAFF. CDR3 sequence (DNA): TGTGCCAGCAGTTACACGAACACTGAAGCTTTCTTT. Full variable domain (remainder filled in from reference TRBV2 and TRBJ1-1): EPEVTQTPSHQVTQMGQEVILRCVPISNHLYFYWYRQILGQKVEFLVSFYNNEISEKSEIFDDQFSVERPDGSNFTLKIRSTKLEDSAMYFCASSYTNTEAFFGQGTRLTVV.

This clone was detected a few times. This chain connects TRBV5-6 to TRBJ1-1; D possibly corresponds to TRBD1 (6 bases). The germline V gene has CDR1 SGHDT and CDR2 YYEEEE. V lost 1 base, J lost 0 bases, and 13 bases lay in between. This CDR3 comprises 16 residues. The CDR3 nucleotides read TGTGCCAGCAGCTTGACAGGGATCGGGTTGAACACTGAAGCTTTCTTT. Translating gives CASSLTGIGLNTEAFF.